This TCR beta chain came from a study of technical replicates of blood from a few donors. Profiled with immunoSEQ multiplex PCR; TCRdb holds only in-frame clones, not every one. The sample holds 65,000 to 80,000 clones, approximately 95% seen once. V lost 2 bases, J lost 0 bases, and 15 bases lay in between. Per the germline V gene, CDR1 is SGHNT and CDR2 is YYREEE (reference sequence). The CDR3 has 17 amino acids. What was sequenced was T cells isolated from PBMCs. This sequence originates from a human donor in good health. V usage is TRBV5-4 and J usage is TRBJ1-5; no firm D call. The CDR3 DNA follows: TGTGCCAGCAGCTTATCCCCTGGCCAGGCTAGCAATCAGCCCCAGCATTTT. Encoded protein: CASSLSPGQASNQPQHF.